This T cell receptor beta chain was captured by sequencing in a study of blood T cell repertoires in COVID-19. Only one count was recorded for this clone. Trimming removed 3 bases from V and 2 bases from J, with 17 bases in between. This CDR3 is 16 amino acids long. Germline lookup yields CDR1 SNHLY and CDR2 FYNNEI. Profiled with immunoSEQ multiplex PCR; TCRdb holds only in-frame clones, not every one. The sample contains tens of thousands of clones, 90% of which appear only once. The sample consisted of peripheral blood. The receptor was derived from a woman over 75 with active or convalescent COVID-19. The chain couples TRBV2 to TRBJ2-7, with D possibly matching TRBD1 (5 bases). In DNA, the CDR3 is TGTGCCAGCAGTGACCAAACCAGGGTACCGACCTACGAGCAGTACTTC. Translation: CASSDQTRVPTYEQYF.